The 5 T cell receptor beta chains given below trace back to one sample, sequenced in a study of blood T cell repertoires in COVID-19. Profiled with immunoSEQ multiplex PCR; TCRdb holds only in-frame clones, not every one. Of 150,000 to 180,000 clones listed, 91% are singletons. Sample: peripheral blood. Source of these receptors: a man in his fifties or sixties with acute or convalescent COVID-19.

The chain uses TRBV10-1 and TRBJ1-2; 12 bases match TRBD1. From germline, CDR1 is WNHNN and CDR2 SYGVQD (reference sequence). V shed 3 bases and J 7 bases; nucleotides not matched to a gene: 3. The CDR3 contains 14 residues. CDR3 sequence (DNA): TGCGCCAGCAGTGATTGGGACAGGGGGCTTGGCTACACCTTC. Residues: CASSDWDRGLGYTF.

The chain combines TRBV9 with TRBJ2-1; perhaps TRBD2 as D (6 bases). The CDR3 consists of 16 residues. Deletions cut 0 bases from V and 3 bases from J, with 13 bases between. From germline, CDR1 is SGDLS and CDR2 YYNGEE. The CDR3 nucleotides read TGTGCCAGCAGCGTAGCGGGGGAGCCCATCTACAATGAGCAGTTCTTC. As protein: CASSVAGEPIYNEQFF.

This clone is a singleton in its sample. This chain uses TRBV27 with TRBJ1-1; D gene ambiguous. Germline V gene lookup returns CDR1 MNHEY and CDR2 SMNVEV (reference sequence). There are 15 residues in the CDR3. V lost 5 bases, J lost 0 bases, and 13 bases lay in between. The CDR3 reads CASSGGIFMNTEAFF. The CDR3 DNA sequence: TGTGCCAGCAGTGGCGGGATATTTATGAACACTGAAGCTTTCTTT.

The chain employs TRBV6-5 and TRBJ1-2, with D possibly matching TRBD1 (6 bases). The germline V and J ends were trimmed by 4 bases and 4 bases, with 13 bases remaining between them. Germline V gene data show CDR1 as MNHEY and CDR2 as SVGAGI. The CDR3 loop spans 14 amino acids. CDR3 region: CASSSQGDGYGYTF. For the CDR3, the DNA is TGTGCCAGCAGTTCACAGGGAGATGGCTATGGCTACACCTTC.

The V gene is TRBV6-5, the J gene TRBJ1-2, with 7 bases that match TRBD1. V was pared by 0 bases and J by 6 bases, with 7 bases of the junction left unmatched. Per germline, CDR1 MNHEY and CDR2 SVGAGI. CDR3 length: 15 amino acids. The chain's CDR3 is CASSYSMTGSNGYTF. The CDR3 nucleotides are TGTGCCAGCAGTTACTCAATGACAGGGTCAAATGGCTACACCTTC.